This TCR beta chain was identified during a study of T cell responses to AZD1222 COVID-19 vaccine. Study-level points and caveats: Only a handful of AZD1222 recipients were seropositive at baseline. Spike was spanned by vaccine-associated CD4 TCRs, which were dominant at 160-218 and 743-854. Donor demographics were predominantly white British with a female majority; clonal diversity may be underestimated. An increase in Spike-specific TCR breadth and depth was observed after two AZD1222 doses.

Regarding this clone: Its antigen is not known.

The repertoire was sequenced with immunoSEQ multiplex PCR; TCRdb's copy has only in-frame clones and lacks some. The data contain approximately 100,000 clones, approximately 90% of them singletons. The sequence came from an adult who received the AZD1222 COVID-19 vaccine. Sequenced material: peripheral blood, taken 28 days after the second AZD1222 dose.

The chain's CDR3 is CASSSVTSGGYNEQFF. CDR3 DNA sequence: TGTGCCAGCAGCTCAGTGACTAGCGGGGGCTACAATGAGCAGTTCTTC. This chain links TRBV13 with TRBJ2-1; 12 bases match TRBD2. Germline loops: CDR1 PRHDT, CDR2 FYEKMQ (reference sequence). V trimming: 4 bases; J trimming: 3 bases; junction bases outside the gene matches: 4. This CDR3 has 16 residues.